The source of this TCR beta chain is a study of regulatory T cells in long-lasting Graves disease. The study's findings and limits: Favored usage of TRBV28, TRBJ1-2 and TRBJ2-5 was recorded in persistent disease. Possibly, accuracy suffered from the small sample size.

Germline assignment: CDR1 MNHNS and CDR2 SASEGT. V was clipped by 0 bases and J by 6 bases; unmatched bases: 10. CDR3 length equals 18 residues. Time point of the sample: persistent/refractory GD, antithyroid drugs over 5 years with positive TRAb. PBMCs provided the RNA from which the TCR library was made. The table lists this clonotype with many counts. Its antigen is unknown. Arm-PCR of CDR3 regions with iRepertoire HTBI primers generated TCR beta libraries. From the multiplex PCR reads, TCRdb called clonotypes with MiXCR, one entry per CDR3 protein. The sample consists of a few hundred thousand distinct CDR3 sequences, about 23% of them appearing once.

The sequencing used peripheral blood mononuclear cells (PBMCs), collected when the disease was refractory, from a patient treated with antithyroid drugs. The TCR sequence derives from a woman aged 35 to 49 with Graves disease. The V gene is TRBV6-1, the J gene TRBJ2-2, with TRBD1 identical over 10 bases. CDR3 nucleotides: TGTGCCAGCAGTGAAGCGGGACAGGGGCTCCGGCCGGCCGGGGAGCTGTTTTTT. It is translated as CASSEAGQGLRPAGELFF.